One sample yielded the 32 T cell receptor beta chains listed below, sequenced in a study of cytomegalovirus exposure and HLA in healthy donors. A multiplex PCR was run with 60 Vbeta primers and 13 Jbeta primers. The assay was immunoSEQ multiplex PCR, and TCRdb's table has in-frame clones only and misses some. The table has under 250,000 clones, around three quarters seen once. The source material was PBMCs. The receptors here all came from a man younger than 45 in good health and CMV-seronegative.

The gene calls are TRBV28 and TRBJ2-3; D is unclear. The V gene's germline CDR1 is MDHEN and CDR2 SYDVKM. The V end was cut by 1 base, the J end by 2 bases, with 13 bases between. The CDR3 is 16 residues long. DNA of the CDR3: TGTGCCAGCAGTTTATTGCAACAGTCTTCCACAGATACGCAGTATTTT. It is translated as CASSLLQQSSTDTQYF.

V gene TRBV28 combines with J gene TRBJ2-7; possibly TRBD1 for D (5 bases). Trimming took off 7 bases at V and 4 bases at J, with 14 bases between the two ends. CDR1 is MDHEN and CDR2 is SYDVKM in the germline V gene. This CDR3 region has 13 residues. As DNA, the CDR3 is TGTGCCAGCACTACCCCAGGGAAGTACGAGCAGTACTTC. Amino acids: CASTTPGKYEQYF.

This clone was seen just once. This chain connects TRBV7-9 to TRBJ2-7; a possible D gene is TRBD1 (6 bases). The germline V gene has CDR1 SEHNR and CDR2 FQNEAQ (reference sequence). The CDR3 runs 17 residues. Deletions cut 3 bases from V and 0 bases from J, with 18 bases between. CDR3 nucleotide sequence: TGTGCCAGCAGCTTGCTCAAAACGGGACACCTCTCCTACGAGCAGTACTTC. It encodes CASSLLKTGHLSYEQYF.

The chain employs TRBV5-1 and TRBJ2-7, with TRBD1 as a possible D gene (6 bases). Germline assignment: CDR1 SGHRS and CDR2 YFSETQ. Trimming left V 0 bases short and J 2 bases short, with 9 bases between. The CDR3 contains 14 residues. This CDR3 reads CASSLGSGAYEQYF. DNA of the CDR3: TGCGCCAGCAGCTTGGGATCAGGGGCCTACGAGCAGTACTTC.

The V call is TRBV11-2, the J call TRBJ2-5, with 10 bases aligning to TRBD1. CDR1 is SGHAT and CDR2 is FQNNGV in the germline V gene. With V trimmed by 5 bases and J by 5 bases, 11 bases remained unmatched. CDR3 length: 16 residues. The CDR3 DNA follows: TGTGCCAGCAGCGCCTGGACAGGGGGAGGACGGGAGACCCAGTACTTC. It yields the protein CASSAWTGGGRETQYF.

V usage is TRBV5-6 and J usage is TRBJ2-7; D call uncertain. The germline V gene encodes CDR1 SGHDT and CDR2 YYEEEE. V gave up 4 bases and J gave up 5 bases, with 16 bases separating them. The CDR3 runs 14 residues. CDR3 sequence: CASSQITVNHEQYF. CDR3 in DNA: TGTGCCAGCAGCCAGATAACAGTCAACCACGAGCAGTACTTC.

J is TRBJ2-3 and V is TRBV11-2, with a tentative D call TRBD2 (5 bases). The CDR3 loop spans 16 amino acids. V lost 4 bases to trimming and J lost 0 bases, with 14 bases between them. The germline V gene encodes CDR1 SGHAT and CDR2 FQNNGV. DNA of the CDR3: TGTGCCAGCAGCTCGGGATCGCGCGAAAGCACAGATACGCAGTATTTT. This encodes CASSSGSRESTDTQYF.

CDR3 region: CASISTATSYEQYF. The CDR3 DNA reads as TGTGCCAGCATCTCGACAGCAACCTCCTACGAGCAGTACTTC. This chain connects TRBV2 to TRBJ2-7; a weak D match, TRBD1 (5 bases). Germline loops: CDR1 SNHLY, CDR2 FYNNEI. The length of the CDR3 is 14 residues. The germline V and J ends were trimmed by 7 bases and 0 bases, with 13 bases remaining between them.

This clone occurred once. This sequence joins TRBV6-5 and TRBJ1-5; no reliable D call. The CDR3 sequence is 13 residues long. Trimming stripped 1 base from V and 4 bases from J, with 5 bases between. Germline CDR1 and CDR2: MNHEY and SVGAGI. CDR3 loop: CASSYYSNQPQHF. In nucleotides, the CDR3 is TGTGCCAGCAGTTACTACAGTAATCAGCCCCAGCATTTT.

The V gene is TRBV4-2, the J gene TRBJ1-1; 7 bases line up with TRBD1. Per the germline V gene, CDR1 is LGHNA and CDR2 is YNFKEQ. V lost 0 bases and J lost 7; bases outside the gene matches: 8. This CDR3 is built from 15 residues. In DNA form, the CDR3 reads TGTGCCAGCAGCCAAGATACAGGGGTAGGGGGTGAAGCTTTCTTT. As protein: CASSQDTGVGGEAFF.

The J gene is TRBJ2-3, the V gene TRBV6-1, with a weak D call TRBD2 (6 bases). Germline V lookup: CDR1 MNHNS, CDR2 SASEGT. This CDR3 region has 15 residues. Trimming shortened V by 1 base and J by 4 bases, and 12 bases separated the two germline ends. CDR3 nucleotide sequence: TGTGCCAGCAGTGAAGAGAACCCGGGGGCAGATACGCAGTATTTT. Its translation: CASSEENPGADTQYF.

V is TRBV27 and J is TRBJ1-6; tentatively, D is TRBD1 (6 bases). This CDR3 comprises 15 residues. V gave up 1 base and J gave up 6 bases, with 10 bases separating them. Germline V gene lookup returns CDR1 MNHEY and CDR2 SMNVEV (reference sequence). The CDR3 nucleotides are TGTGCCAGCAGTTTATGGGGGGGGCTTAATTCACCCCTCCACTTT. This translates into CASSLWGGLNSPLHF.

The rearrangement links TRBV19 to TRBJ1-3; possible D gene TRBD1, 6 bases. CDR1 LNHDA and CDR2 SQIVND come from the germline V gene (reference sequence). V lost 9 bases and J lost 0, with 18 bases in between. The CDR3 has 16 amino acids. The CDR3 DNA follows: TGTGCCAGCCTGGACAGAGCTTTCTCCTCTGGAAACACCATATATTTT. Translating it yields CASLDRAFSSGNTIYF.

The chain has TRBV19 and TRBJ2-5, with D perhaps TRBD1 (7 bases). This CDR3 has 13 amino acids. V shed 6 bases and J shed 5 bases, with 13 bases lying between them. Per the germline V gene, CDR1 is LNHDA and CDR2 is SQIVND (reference sequence). The CDR3 sequence: CASSLAGGETQYF. The CDR3 DNA follows: TGTGCCAGTAGCTTAGCAGGGGGGGAGACCCAGTACTTC.

The chain links TRBV5-6 to TRBJ2-3, with 10 positions matching TRBD2. This CDR3 comprises 15 residues. CDR1 is SGHDT and CDR2 is YYEEEE in the germline V gene. V lost 1 base and J lost 4; bases outside the gene matches: 3. This CDR3 is CASSLLAGVADTQYF. Here the CDR3 DNA reads TGTGCCAGCAGCTTGCTAGCGGGAGTGGCAGATACGCAGTATTTT.

This chain uses TRBV6-1 with TRBJ2-7, with D maybe TRBD2 (6 bases). Per the germline V gene, CDR1 is MNHNS and CDR2 is SASEGT. This CDR3 has 13 residues. The V gene lost 1 base and the J gene lost 6 bases, with 10 bases spanning the gap. The CDR3 coding sequence is TGTGCCAGCAGTGAAGACTGGAGGGGCGAGCAGTACTTC. Protein product: CASSEDWRGEQYF.

This chain connects TRBV6-1 to TRBJ1-5; 8 positions agree with TRBD1. V was pared by 1 base and J by 6 bases, with 5 bases of the junction left unmatched. Germline V gene data show CDR1 as MNHNS and CDR2 as SASEGT. This CDR3 comprises 15 residues. The CDR3 bases are TGTGCCAGCAGTGAAGGCAGGGGGCAGCGTCAGCCCCAGCATTTT. Residues: CASSEGRGQRQPQHF.

This chain joins TRBV4-1 and TRBJ2-7; 9 bases are shared with TRBD2. This CDR3 has 17 amino acids. Trimming took 0 bases from V and 1 from J; bases not matched to a gene: 7. From germline, CDR1 is MGHRA and CDR2 YSYEKL. The CDR3 nucleotides are TGCGCCAGCAGCCAAGACCCCCCTAGCGGGGTTTCCTACGAGCAGTACTTC. This codes for CASSQDPPSGVSYEQYF.

This clone was observed a handful of times. The chain recombines TRBV11-2 with TRBJ2-5; TRBD2 is a possible D gene (7 bases). The germline gives CDR1 SGHAT, CDR2 FQNNGV. The CDR3 spans 16 residues. V dropped 4 bases and J dropped 2 bases, with 17 bases sitting between them. The CDR3 here is CASSSRGGTRQETQYF. CDR3 coding DNA: TGTGCCAGCAGCTCGAGGGGGGGGACTCGACAAGAGACCCAGTACTTC.

The chain is built from TRBV5-1 and TRBJ1-3; a weak D match, TRBD1 (5 bases). CDR3 size: 17 residues. The germline V and J ends were trimmed by 4 bases and 0 bases, with 17 bases remaining between them. CDR1 and CDR2 from the germline V gene are SGHRS and YFSETQ. The chain's CDR3 is CASSQTPGGSSGNTIYF. The CDR3 DNA follows: TGCGCCAGCAGCCAAACCCCCGGGGGAAGCTCTGGAAACACCATATATTTT.

The J gene is TRBJ2-4, the V gene TRBV19; D is perhaps TRBD2 (6 bases). Germline V gives CDR1 LNHDA, CDR2 SQIVND (reference sequence). The CDR3 contains 14 residues. V was pared by 7 bases and J by 7 bases, with 17 bases between. The CDR3 is CASIPRGDYNIQYF. DNA for the CDR3: TGTGCCAGTATCCCCCGCGGGGATTATAACATTCAGTACTTC.

This CDR3 reads CASSLNPPLASRTDTQYF. DNA of the CDR3: TGTGCCAGCAGCCTTAATCCTCCTCTAGCGAGTCGCACAGATACGCAGTATTTT. The chain joins TRBV27 to TRBJ2-3, with D possibly matching TRBD2 (6 bases). V shed 6 bases and J shed 1 base, with 23 bases lying between them. CDR3 length: 18 residues. Germline assignment: CDR1 MNHEY and CDR2 SMNVEV (reference sequence).

The chain links TRBV11-2 to TRBJ1-4; TRBD1 aligns across 9 bases. The V segment lost 5 bases and the J segment 8 bases; nucleotides outside the gene matches: 12. The CDR3 covers 16 residues. CDR1 SGHAT and CDR2 FQNNGV come from the germline V gene. The CDR3, as DNA: TGTGCCAGCAGCCAAGGGACAGGGTTAAGTAGGGAAAAACTGTTTTTT. It codes for CASSQGTGLSREKLFF. The full variable domain, its missing parts supplied by reference TRBV11-2 and TRBJ1-4, is EAGVAQSPRYKIIEKRQSVAFWCNPISGHATLYWYQQILGQGPKLLIQFQNNGVVDDSQLPKDRFSAERLKGVDSTLKIQPAKLEDSAVYLCASSQGTGLSREKLFFGSGTQLSVL.

V gene TRBV19 combines with J gene TRBJ2-7; tentatively, D is TRBD1 (6 bases). The CDR3 is 12 residues long. Per the germline V gene, CDR1 is LNHDA and CDR2 is SQIVND (reference sequence). Between the trimmed V and J ends, which lost 5 bases and 5 bases, there was a span of 10 bases. In DNA, the CDR3 is TGTGCCAGTAGTGTAAAGGGGGACGAGCAGTACTTC. Its translation is CASSVKGDEQYF.

The chain uses TRBV7-9 and TRBJ1-2; the D is unclear. There are 12 residues in the CDR3. V dropped 6 bases and J dropped 3 bases, with 8 bases sitting between them. The germline CDR1 and CDR2 sequences are SEHNR and FQNEAQ (reference sequence). CDR3 region: CASRRNDYGYTF. DNA for the CDR3: TGTGCCAGCAGGAGAAACGACTATGGCTACACCTTC.

The chain joins TRBV9 to TRBJ2-1; TRBD1 is a possible D gene (6 bases). The ends were cut back, 0 bases at V and 5 bases at J, with 9 bases in the middle. Germline CDR1 is SGDLS and CDR2 is YYNGEE. There are 14 residues in the CDR3. The CDR3 DNA sequence: TGTGCCAGCAGCGTAGACAGGGCCGACAATGAGCAGTTCTTC. Protein product: CASSVDRADNEQFF.

This rearrangement joins TRBV6-1 to TRBJ1-3, with D uncertain. This CDR3 contains 15 residues. V was shortened by 5 bases and J by 4 bases, with 15 bases between the two germline ends. The germline V gene encodes CDR1 MNHNS and CDR2 SASEGT. CDR3 nucleotide sequence: TGTGCCAGCAGTCTCCCAACTTCATCGGGAAACACCATATATTTT. Translation: CASSLPTSSGNTIYF.

The chain joins TRBV14 to TRBJ1-5; D is unclear. The CDR3 contains 13 residues. Germline CDR1 is SGHDN and CDR2 is FVKESK. V dropped 9 bases and J dropped 3 bases, with 12 bases sitting between them. The CDR3 is CASGLSINQPQHF. CDR3 DNA: TGTGCCAGTGGGCTGAGTATCAATCAGCCCCAGCATTTT.

The rearrangement uses TRBV25-1 and TRBJ2-7, with 7 bases fitting TRBD2. Trimming cost V 9 bases and J 4 bases; bases outside gene matches: 12. Per the germline V gene, CDR1 is MGHDK and CDR2 is SYGVNS. This CDR3 has 14 amino acids. The CDR3 DNA reads TGTGCCAGTTCGGCTAGCGGAAATTCTTACGAGCAGTACTTC. Translated: CASSASGNSYEQYF.

CDR3 nucleotides: TGTGCCAGCAGCAACTCCCTTGCCCAAGAGACCCAGTACTTC. The encoded protein is CASSNSLAQETQYF. The rearrangement joins TRBV7-6 to TRBJ2-5, with unresolved D. The CDR3 runs to 14 residues. Trimming stripped 5 bases from V and 1 base from J, with 11 bases between. CDR1 and CDR2 (germline): SGHVS, FNYEAQ.

J is TRBJ1-5 and V is TRBV6-1; no clear D gene. V was cut by 11 bases and J by 3 bases, with 20 bases left in between. Per germline, CDR1 MNHNS and CDR2 SASEGT. CDR3 length equals 15 residues. The CDR3 region has the DNA TGTGCCGCGAACTTTTTAGGAGGGATCAATCAGCCCCAGCATTTT. Its protein is CAANFLGGINQPQHF.

The genes are TRBV6-5 and TRBJ2-1; 7 nucleotides match TRBD1. J gave up 9 bases and V 6 bases, and 8 bases lay outside the gene matches. Germline CDR1 is MNHEY and CDR2 is SVGAGI. This CDR3 region has 13 residues. CDR3 in DNA: TGTGCCAGCAGATACGAGGGGGCATCTGAGCAGTTCTTC. Its protein product is CASRYEGASEQFF.